Following are 26 T cell receptor beta chains from one sample sequenced in a study of blood T cell repertoires in COVID-19. Profiling relied on immunoSEQ multiplex PCR, and the TCRdb table lists in-frame clones only, not all of them. The table shows approximately 240,000 clones, with about 86% occurring only once. The specimen sequenced was PBMCs or T cells enriched from blood (not recorded which). The receptors were sampled from a woman in her forties with acute COVID-19.

This clone showed up just a few times. The DNA of the CDR3 is TGTGCCAGCAAACAGGGCATGAACACTGAAGCTTTCTTT. Its protein product is CASKQGMNTEAFF. This chain uses TRBV2 with TRBJ1-1; D may be TRBD1 (6 bases). The CDR3 covers 13 residues. Germline values: CDR1 SNHLY, CDR2 FYNNEI. V was pared by 7 bases and J by 0 bases, with 9 bases between.

The chain employs TRBV9 and TRBJ1-2, with D tentatively TRBD1 (6 bases). V gave up 0 bases and J gave up 6 bases, with 15 bases separating them. This CDR3 contains 15 residues. CDR1 and CDR2 (germline): SGDLS, YYNGEE. CDR3 loop: CASSVGPGGSDGYTF. CDR3 in DNA: TGTGCCAGCAGCGTAGGTCCGGGGGGCAGTGATGGCTACACCTTC.

V gene TRBV14 combines with J gene TRBJ2-7, with D unresolved. CDR1 is SGHDN and CDR2 is FVKESK in the germline V gene. Trimming shortened V by 1 base and J by 6 bases, and 13 bases separated the two germline ends. The CDR3 is 14 residues long. The CDR3 here is CASSQGRSIGEQYF. In DNA form, the CDR3 reads TGTGCCAGCAGCCAAGGCCGGTCTATTGGCGAGCAGTACTTC.

This clone was seen just once. CDR3 in amino acids: CASSRQNSGANVLTF. The CDR3 DNA is TGTGCCAGCAGCCGCCAGAACTCTGGGGCCAACGTCCTGACTTTC. The genes are TRBV7-3 and TRBJ2-6, with D unresolved. Trimming took 5 bases from V and 0 from J, leaving 8 bases between them. From germline, CDR1 is SGHTA and CDR2 FQGTGA. The CDR3 has 15 amino acids.

This chain connects TRBV24-1 to TRBJ2-2; D perhaps matches TRBD1 (6 bases). This CDR3 is 15 amino acids long. Deletions cut 0 bases from V and 7 bases from J, with 11 bases between. CDR1 KGHDR and CDR2 SFDVKD come from the germline V gene. CDR3 loop: CATSDLKDSGGELFF. DNA of the CDR3: TGTGCCACCAGTGATTTGAAGGACAGCGGCGGGGAGCTGTTTTTT.

This clone was detected only once. The J gene is TRBJ2-2, the V gene TRBV7-2; TRBD1 agrees at 7 bases. CDR1 is SGHTA, CDR2 FQGNSA, per germline. This CDR3 comprises 14 residues. Trimming removed 4 bases from V and 6 bases from J; junction bases left unmatched: 5. CDR3 in amino acids: CASSYRDSPGELFF. CDR3 DNA sequence: TGTGCCAGCAGCTACCGGGACAGCCCCGGGGAGCTGTTTTTT.

The chain is built from TRBV28 and TRBJ2-1, with D perhaps matching TRBD2 (7 bases). Between the trimmed V and J ends, which lost 4 bases and 8 bases, there was a span of 15 bases. The germline gives CDR1 MDHEN, CDR2 SYDVKM. The CDR3 runs 14 residues. The CDR3 is CASSSLRGGHEQFF. The CDR3 DNA follows: TGTGCCAGCAGTTCCCTTAGGGGGGGTCATGAGCAGTTCTTC.

The chain is built from TRBV6-1 and TRBJ1-2; no firm D call. Germline CDR1 is MNHNS and CDR2 is SASEGT. Trimming removed 0 bases from V and 4 bases from J, with 9 bases in between. The CDR3 covers 14 residues. CDR3 nucleotide sequence: TGTGCCAGCAGTGAAGCACGTCAGATCTATGGCTACACCTTC. Its protein product is CASSEARQIYGYTF.

The chain is built from TRBV6-5 and TRBJ2-7; D not resolved. Trimming removed 0 bases from V and 8 bases from J, with 5 bases in between. There are 11 residues in the CDR3. CDR1 and CDR2 (germline): MNHEY, SVGAGI. The CDR3 DNA follows: TGTGCCAGCAGTTACTCGAGCAAGCAGTACTTC. Residues: CASSYSSKQYF.

This clone was recorded only once. This rearrangement joins TRBV7-2 to TRBJ2-7; D is unresolved. The germline CDR1 and CDR2 sequences are SGHTA and FQGNSA. The V and J ends lost 5 bases and 1 base respectively, with 6 bases between them. The CDR3 loop spans 12 amino acids. CDR3 sequence (DNA): TGTGCCAGCAGCCTTAGTTCCTACGAGCAGTACTTC. Its protein is CASSLSSYEQYF.

This clone was counted a few times. This chain connects TRBV19 to TRBJ2-2; 8 nucleotides match TRBD1. In germline, CDR1 is LNHDA, CDR2 SQIVND (reference sequence). Trimming removed 7 bases from V and 6 bases from J; junction bases left unmatched: 13. The CDR3 is 16 amino acids. The DNA of the CDR3 is TGTGCCAGTACCCCCTGGGGACAGGTTGGGGCCGGGGAGCTGTTTTTT. Amino acids: CASTPWGQVGAGELFF. Supplemented by reference TRBV19 and TRBJ2-2, the full variable domain reads DGGITQSPKYLFRKEGQNVTLSCEQNLNHDAMYWYRQDPGQGLRLIYYSQIVNDFQKGDIAEGYSVSREKKESFPLTVTSAQKNPTAFYLCASTPWGQVGAGELFFGEGSRLTVL.

The chain links TRBV19 to TRBJ2-7; TRBD1 matches at 11 bases. Germline assignment: CDR1 LNHDA and CDR2 SQIVND (reference sequence). This CDR3 spans 15 amino acids. V shed 5 bases and J 5 bases; nucleotides not matched to a gene: 8. In DNA form, the CDR3 reads TGTGCCAGTAGTCCCTTGGACAGGGGGCTCCACGAGCAGTACTTC. Protein product: CASSPLDRGLHEQYF.

The sample holds many counts of this clone. The chain combines TRBV14 with TRBJ1-1, with a tentative D call TRBD1 (5 bases). The CDR3 contains 13 residues. Germline loops: CDR1 SGHDN, CDR2 FVKESK. Deletions cut 1 base from V and 11 bases from J, with 14 bases between. The CDR3, as DNA: TGTGCCAGCAGCCAAGGAGGTCCAGGGCGGGCTTTCTTT. As protein: CASSQGGPGRAFF.

The chain combines TRBV18 with TRBJ1-6, with a weak D call TRBD1 (5 bases). V was cut by 2 bases and J by 1 base, with 6 bases left in between. Germline loops: CDR1 KGHSH, CDR2 LQKENI. The CDR3 is 15 residues long. CDR3 protein: CASSPDSSYNSPLHF. The CDR3 DNA follows: TGTGCCAGCTCACCAGACAGTTCCTATAATTCACCCCTCCACTTT.

J is TRBJ1-1 and V is TRBV9, with D perhaps TRBD1 (6 bases). Germline loops: CDR1 SGDLS, CDR2 YYNGEE. This CDR3 comprises 15 residues. V was pared by 4 bases and J by 4 bases, with 17 bases between. The CDR3 protein is CASSLTGNSPTEAFF. The CDR3 coding sequence is TGTGCCAGCAGCTTAACAGGGAACTCCCCCACTGAAGCTTTCTTT.

The rearrangement joins TRBV6-1 to TRBJ1-1; 8 bases line up with TRBD1. The germline gives CDR1 MNHNS, CDR2 SASEGT. The CDR3 length is 14 residues. J was trimmed by 3 bases and V by 4 bases; bases with no gene match: 4. The CDR3 coding sequence is TGTGCCAGCAGTGCTGACAGGGGTGACACTGAAGCTTTCTTT. Translated, it gives CASSADRGDTEAFF.

This chain links TRBV7-3 with TRBJ2-1; 7 nucleotides agree with TRBD2. Per germline, CDR1 SGHTA and CDR2 FQGTGA. The CDR3 consists of 14 residues. J gave up 8 bases and V 4 bases, and 8 bases lay outside the gene matches. The CDR3 nucleotides are TGTGCCAGCAGCTCTGGACTAGTTAACGATGAGCAGTTCTTC. Translation gives CASSSGLVNDEQFF.

This rearrangement joins TRBV29-1 to TRBJ1-1; TRBD1 is a possible D gene (5 bases). Germline-derived CDR1 and CDR2 are SQVTM and ANQGSEA. The CDR3 consists of 15 residues. V was clipped by 6 bases and J by 0 bases, with 17 bases between them. CDR3 sequence reads: CSVGGRGALNTEAFF. DNA of the CDR3: TGCAGCGTGGGGGGTAGGGGAGCCCTGAACACTGAAGCTTTCTTT.

This chain links TRBV11-2 with TRBJ2-3; the match to TRBD1 covers 8 bases. J gave up 3 bases and V 1 base, and 9 bases lay outside the gene matches. CDR1 is SGHAT, CDR2 FQNNGV, per germline. CDR3 size: 17 residues. CDR3 DNA sequence: TGTGCCAGCAGCTTAGTACAGGGGGTCTTAGCTACAGATACGCAGTATTTT. Translation: CASSLVQGVLATDTQYF. The variable domain in full, with the rest retrieved from reference TRBV11-2 and TRBJ2-3, is EAGVAQSPRYKIIEKRQSVAFWCNPISGHATLYWYQQILGQGPKLLIQFQNNGVVDDSQLPKDRFSAERLKGVDSTLKIQPAKLEDSAVYLCASSLVQGVLATDTQYFGPGTRLTVL.

The chain carries TRBV28 and TRBJ2-2; D ambiguous. V lost 6 bases, J lost 3 bases, and 8 bases lay in between. Germline CDR1 is MDHEN and CDR2 is SYDVKM. This CDR3 region has 13 residues. DNA for the CDR3: TGTGCCAGCAGCAACAGTTACACCGGGGAGCTGTTTTTT. This translates into CASSNSYTGELFF.

This clone came up once. The V gene is TRBV28, the J gene TRBJ2-2; 9 bases match TRBD1. This CDR3 contains 14 residues. V lost 8 bases, J lost 4 bases, and 5 bases stayed unmatched. CDR1 and CDR2 from the germline V gene are MDHEN and SYDVKM. In DNA form, the CDR3 reads TGTGCCAGCGTTTCGACAGGGGGCACCGGGGAGCTGTTTTTT. Protein sequence: CASVSTGGTGELFF.

This chain uses TRBV28 with TRBJ1-6; 8 bases agree with TRBD1. CDR1 is MDHEN, CDR2 SYDVKM, per germline. V was pared by 3 bases and J by 7 bases, with 2 bases of the junction left unmatched. This CDR3 has 14 amino acids. The CDR3 nucleotides are TGTGCCAGCAGTTTGGACAGGGTAAATTCACCCCTCCACTTT. Its protein product is CASSLDRVNSPLHF.

The chain carries TRBV19 and TRBJ1-3; D perhaps matches TRBD1 (6 bases). CDR3 length: 17 amino acids. Trimming cost V 5 bases and J 0 bases, with 17 bases left between them. Germline loops: CDR1 LNHDA, CDR2 SQIVND (reference sequence). The CDR3 nucleotides read TGTGCCAGTAGTCCCCGGGGGGACAACGTCTCTGGAAACACCATATATTTT. Amino acid sequence: CASSPRGDNVSGNTIYF.

This chain links TRBV19 with TRBJ1-5; 7 nucleotides match TRBD1. Germline CDR1 LNHDA, CDR2 SQIVND (reference sequence). J was trimmed by 6 bases and V by 5 bases; bases with no gene match: 7. This CDR3 is 14 amino acids long. For the CDR3, the DNA is TGTGCCAGTAGTCCTTCGACAGGGCTTCAGCCCCAGCATTTT. As protein: CASSPSTGLQPQHF.

The chain has TRBV7-3 and TRBJ2-1, with D possibly matching TRBD2 (5 bases). CDR1 is SGHTA and CDR2 is FQGTGA in the germline V gene. V shed 3 bases and J shed 7 bases, with 16 bases lying between them. The CDR3 sequence is 15 residues long. CDR3 sequence reads: CASSFAGGGWNEQFF. The CDR3 DNA is TGTGCCAGCAGCTTCGCAGGAGGCGGTTGGAATGAGCAGTTCTTC.

The rearrangement uses TRBV30 and TRBJ1-6, with a tentative D call TRBD1 (5 bases). V lost 2 bases and J 10 bases, leaving 12 bases between the germline ends. Germline V gives CDR1 GTSNPN, CDR2 SVGIG (reference sequence). This CDR3 has 13 residues. CDR3: CAWSSTGSSPLHF. For the CDR3, the DNA is TGTGCCTGGAGTTCAACAGGATCCTCACCCCTCCACTTT.